This T cell receptor beta chain was profiled in a study of regulatory T cells in long-lasting Graves disease. This CDR3 is 12 amino acids long. The V end was cut by 3 bases, the J end by 10 bases, with 12 bases between. Described time point: persistent/refractory GD, antithyroid drugs over 5 years with positive TRAb. PBMC RNA was the source of the TCR library. Ten or more counts support this clonotype. Researchers made TCR beta libraries by using iRepertoire HTBI primers and running Arm-PCR on CDR3 regions. TCRdb ran MiXCR on the multiplex PCR reads and lists one entry per CDR3 protein. The sample records fewer than 450,000 distinct CDR3 sequences, about a quarter being singletons.

The receptor comes from a female donor with Graves disease. The chain has TRBV12-3 or TRBV12-4 and TRBJ1-1, with D hard to call. This material consisted of peripheral blood mononuclear cells (PBMCs), taken when the disease was refractory, from a patient treated with antithyroid drugs. The CDR3 nucleotides are TGTGCCAGCAGTTTCGATTCTTGGTCAGCTTTCTTT. Translated: CASSFDSWSAFF.